There are many counts of the clone carrying this T cell receptor beta chain. The data originate from a study of T cells in Graves' hyperthyroidism and ophthalmopathy. CDR3 length equals 14 residues. Looked up from germline, CDR1 is SGHRS and CDR2 is YFSETQ. The trim removed 4 bases at V and 6 bases at J, leaving 4 bases unmatched. From RNA transcripts, TCR beta CDR3 regions were amplified. The HTBI set primed first-round TCR CDR3 RT-PCR. One entry per CDR3 protein, called by TCRdb with MiXCR from the multiplex PCR reads. The data show 550,000 to 600,000 distinct CDR3 sequences, 12% to 15% seen once. The TCR originated in a woman aged 18-29 years with Graves' ophthalmopathy. The rearrangement links TRBV5-1 to TRBJ1-2, with TRBD1 matching over 12 bases. Input material: blood. CDR3 sequence: CASSTGQGAHGYTF. CDR3 nucleotide sequence: TGCGCCAGCAGCACGGGACAGGGGGCTCATGGCTACACCTTC.